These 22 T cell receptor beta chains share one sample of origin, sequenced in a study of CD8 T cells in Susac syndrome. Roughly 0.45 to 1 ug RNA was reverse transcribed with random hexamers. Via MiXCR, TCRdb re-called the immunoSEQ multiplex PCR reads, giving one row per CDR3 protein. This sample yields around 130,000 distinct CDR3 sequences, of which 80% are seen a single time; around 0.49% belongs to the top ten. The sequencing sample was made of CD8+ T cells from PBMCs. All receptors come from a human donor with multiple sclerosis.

CDR3: CASRTGGEAYGYTF. DNA of the CDR3: TGTGCCAGCCGCACAGGGGGGGAGGCCTATGGCTACACCTTC. The V gene is TRBV6-5, the J gene TRBJ1-2; TRBD1 matches at 8 bases. Germline values: CDR1 MNHEY, CDR2 SVGAGI. V gave up 8 bases and J gave up 4 bases; unmatched junction bases: 9. The CDR3 runs 14 residues.

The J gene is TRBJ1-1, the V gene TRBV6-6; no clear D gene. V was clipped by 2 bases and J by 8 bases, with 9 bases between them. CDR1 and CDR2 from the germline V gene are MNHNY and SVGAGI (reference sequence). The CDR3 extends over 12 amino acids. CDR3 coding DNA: TGTGCCAGCAGTTACGGGGAAGGAGAAGCTTTCTTT. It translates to CASSYGEGEAFF.

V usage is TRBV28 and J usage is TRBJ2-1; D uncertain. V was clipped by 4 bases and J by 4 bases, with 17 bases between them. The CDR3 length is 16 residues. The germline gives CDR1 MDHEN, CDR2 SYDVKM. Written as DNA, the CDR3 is TGTGCCAGCAGTTCCTTGGCGGCGGTAACTTACAATGAGCAGTTCTTC. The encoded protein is CASSSLAAVTYNEQFF.

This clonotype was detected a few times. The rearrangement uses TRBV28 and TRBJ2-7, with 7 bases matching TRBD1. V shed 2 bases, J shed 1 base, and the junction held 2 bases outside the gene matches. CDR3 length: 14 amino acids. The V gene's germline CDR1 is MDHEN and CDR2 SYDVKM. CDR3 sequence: CASSLTGASYEQYF. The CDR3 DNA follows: TGTGCCAGCAGTTTAACAGGGGCTTCCTACGAGCAGTACTTC.

The CDR3 region is CASSIVSGGIGELFF. CDR3 in DNA: TGTGCCAGTAGTATAGTTTCAGGGGGGATCGGGGAGCTGTTTTTT. J is TRBJ2-2 and V is TRBV19, with D perhaps TRBD1 (7 bases). Trimming cost V 1 base and J 7 bases, with 13 bases left between them. The CDR3 runs 15 residues. CDR1 is LNHDA, CDR2 SQIVND, per germline (reference sequence).

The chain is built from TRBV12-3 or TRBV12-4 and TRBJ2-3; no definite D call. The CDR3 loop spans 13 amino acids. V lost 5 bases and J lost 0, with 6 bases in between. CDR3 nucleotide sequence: TGTGCCAGCAGTATAGTTAGCACAGATACGCAGTATTTT. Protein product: CASSIVSTDTQYF.

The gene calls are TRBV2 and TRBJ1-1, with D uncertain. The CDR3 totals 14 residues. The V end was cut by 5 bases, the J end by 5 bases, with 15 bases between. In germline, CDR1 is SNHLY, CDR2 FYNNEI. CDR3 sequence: CASSTRFSVTEAFF. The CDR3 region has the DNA TGTGCCAGCAGTACAAGGTTTTCGGTAACTGAAGCTTTCTTT.

DNA for the CDR3: TGTGCCAGCAGCTCGGACAATCTGAATCAGCCCCAGCATTTT. Its protein product is CASSSDNLNQPQHF. The V call is TRBV7-9, the J call TRBJ1-5, with D possibly being TRBD1 (5 bases). V gave up 4 bases and J gave up 4 bases, with 11 bases separating them. The CDR3 totals 14 residues. The germline V gene has CDR1 SEHNR and CDR2 FQNEAQ (reference sequence).

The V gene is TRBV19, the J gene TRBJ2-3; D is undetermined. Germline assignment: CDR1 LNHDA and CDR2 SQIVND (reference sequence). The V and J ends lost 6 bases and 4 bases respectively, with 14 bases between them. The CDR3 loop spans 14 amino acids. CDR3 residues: CASSFGPNADTQYF. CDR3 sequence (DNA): TGTGCCAGTAGCTTTGGACCGAACGCAGATACGCAGTATTTT.

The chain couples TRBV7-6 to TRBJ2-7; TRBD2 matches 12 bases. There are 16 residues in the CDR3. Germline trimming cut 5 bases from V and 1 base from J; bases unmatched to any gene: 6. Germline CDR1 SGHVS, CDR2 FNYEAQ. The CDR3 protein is CASSLTSGGMSYEQYF. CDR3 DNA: TGTGCCAGCAGCCTGACTAGCGGGGGTATGTCCTACGAGCAGTACTTC.

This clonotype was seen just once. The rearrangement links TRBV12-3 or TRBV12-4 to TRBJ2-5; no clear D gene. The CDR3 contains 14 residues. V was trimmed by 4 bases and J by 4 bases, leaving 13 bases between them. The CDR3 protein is CASSSFIRRETQYF. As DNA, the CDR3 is TGTGCCAGCAGTTCGTTTATCCGTCGAGAGACCCAGTACTTC.

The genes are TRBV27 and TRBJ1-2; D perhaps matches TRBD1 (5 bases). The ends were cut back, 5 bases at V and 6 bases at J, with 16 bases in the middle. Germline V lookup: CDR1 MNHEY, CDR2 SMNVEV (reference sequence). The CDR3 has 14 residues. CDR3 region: CASSPGGGFDGYTF. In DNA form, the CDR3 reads TGTGCCAGCAGTCCCGGCGGGGGGTTTGATGGCTACACCTTC.

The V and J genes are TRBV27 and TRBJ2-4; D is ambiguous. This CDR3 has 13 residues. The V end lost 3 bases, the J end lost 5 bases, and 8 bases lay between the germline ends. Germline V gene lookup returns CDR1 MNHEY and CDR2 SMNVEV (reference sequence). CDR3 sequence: CASSFTWENIQYF. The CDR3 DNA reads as TGTGCCAGCAGTTTTACGTGGGAAAACATTCAGTACTTC.

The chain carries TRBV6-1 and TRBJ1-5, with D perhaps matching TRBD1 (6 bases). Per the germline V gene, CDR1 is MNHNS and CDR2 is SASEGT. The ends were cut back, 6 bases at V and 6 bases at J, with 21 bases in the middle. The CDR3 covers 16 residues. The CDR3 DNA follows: TGTGCCAGCAGACTCACTTCCGGCAGGGGATTTCAGCCCCAGCATTTT. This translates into CASRLTSGRGFQPQHF.

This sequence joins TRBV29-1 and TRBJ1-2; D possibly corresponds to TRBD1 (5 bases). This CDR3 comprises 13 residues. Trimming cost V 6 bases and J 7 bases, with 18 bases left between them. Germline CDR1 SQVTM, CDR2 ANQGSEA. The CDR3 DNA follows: TGCAGCGTCGGGGCCGGGACGGGGCTTGGCTACACCTTC. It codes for CSVGAGTGLGYTF.

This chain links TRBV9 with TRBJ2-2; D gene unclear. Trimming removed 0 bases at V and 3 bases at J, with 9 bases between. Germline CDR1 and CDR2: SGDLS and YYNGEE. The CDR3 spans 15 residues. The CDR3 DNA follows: TGTGCCAGCAGCGTAGGGAGTTTCGACACCGGGGAGCTGTTTTTT. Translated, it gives CASSVGSFDTGELFF.

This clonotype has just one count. CDR3 loop: CATSDFRDPTDTQYF. In nucleotides, the CDR3 is TGTGCCACCAGTGATTTCCGGGACCCCACAGATACGCAGTATTTT. The genes are TRBV24-1 and TRBJ2-3, with D perhaps matching TRBD1 or TRBD2 (5 bases each). Trimming took 1 base from V and 2 from J, leaving 9 bases between them. The CDR3 runs to 15 residues. Per the germline V gene, CDR1 is KGHDR and CDR2 is SFDVKD.

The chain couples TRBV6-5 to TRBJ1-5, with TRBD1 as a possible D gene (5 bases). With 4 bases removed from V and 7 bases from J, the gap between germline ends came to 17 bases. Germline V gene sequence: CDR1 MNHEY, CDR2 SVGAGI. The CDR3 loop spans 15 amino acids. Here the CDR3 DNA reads TGTGCCAGCAGTTTCCGCAGGGATTTAGGACAGCCCCAGCATTTT. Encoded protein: CASSFRRDLGQPQHF.

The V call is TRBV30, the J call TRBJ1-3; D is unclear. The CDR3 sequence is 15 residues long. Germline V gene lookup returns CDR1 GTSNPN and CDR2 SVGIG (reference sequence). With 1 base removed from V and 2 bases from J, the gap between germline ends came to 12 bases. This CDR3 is CAWSATVLTGNTIYF. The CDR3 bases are TGTGCCTGGAGTGCAACAGTACTCACTGGAAACACCATATATTTT. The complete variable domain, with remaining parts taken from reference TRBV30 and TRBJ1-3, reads SQTIHQWPATLVQPVGSPLSLECTVEGTSNPNLYWYRQAAGRGLQLLFYSVGIGQISSEVPQNLSASRPQDRQFILSSKKLLLSDSGFYLCAWSATVLTGNTIYFGEGSWLTVV.

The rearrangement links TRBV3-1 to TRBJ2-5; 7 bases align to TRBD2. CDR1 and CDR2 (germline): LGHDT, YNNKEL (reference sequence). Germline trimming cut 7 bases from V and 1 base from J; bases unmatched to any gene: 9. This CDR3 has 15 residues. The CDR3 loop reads CASIPGSGAQETQYF. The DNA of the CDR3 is TGTGCCAGCATCCCTGGAAGCGGGGCCCAAGAGACCCAGTACTTC.

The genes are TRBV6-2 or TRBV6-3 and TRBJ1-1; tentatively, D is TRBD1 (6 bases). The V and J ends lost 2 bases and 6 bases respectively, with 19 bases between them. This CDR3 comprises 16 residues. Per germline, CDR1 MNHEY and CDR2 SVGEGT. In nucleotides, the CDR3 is TGTGCCAGCAGTTACGTCCGGCAGGGGATATACCCTGAAGCTTTCTTT. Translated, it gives CASSYVRQGIYPEAFF.

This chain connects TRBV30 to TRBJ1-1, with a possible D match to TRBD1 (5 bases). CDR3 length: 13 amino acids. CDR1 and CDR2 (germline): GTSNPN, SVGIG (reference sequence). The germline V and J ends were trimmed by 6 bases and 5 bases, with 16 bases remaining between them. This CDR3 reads CACHKWGGTEAFF. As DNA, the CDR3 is TGTGCCTGCCATAAATGGGGCGGGACTGAAGCTTTCTTT. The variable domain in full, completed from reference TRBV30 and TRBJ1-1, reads SQTIHQWPATLVQPVGSPLSLECTVEGTSNPNLYWYRQAAGRGLQLLFYSVGIGQISSEVPQNLSASRPQDRQFILSSKKLLLSDSGFYLCACHKWGGTEAFFGQGTRLTVV.